A single sample gave rise to the 29 T cell receptor beta chains below, sequenced in a study of cytomegalovirus exposure and HLA in healthy donors. In the PCR, 60 Vbeta and 13 Jbeta primers were used. Sequencing was performed with immunoSEQ multiplex PCR; in TCRdb, only in-frame clones are kept and a portion is missing. Among approximately 160,000 clones, about three fifths were seen once, and the ten largest hold about 3%. The specimen was PBMCs. These receptors all come from a woman in her twenties or thirties in good health and CMV-seropositive.

The chain couples TRBV29-1 to TRBJ1-2; TRBD1 agrees at 7 bases. The germline gives CDR1 SQVTM, CDR2 ANQGSEA. After removal of 5 bases from V and 1 base from J, the junction contained 7 bases not matched to a gene. The CDR3 has 14 residues. Written as DNA, the CDR3 is TGCAGCGTTATAGGGGGCAGCTTTAACTATGGCTACACCTTC. Translated, it gives CSVIGGSFNYGYTF.

The chain joins TRBV6-1 to TRBJ1-3, with unresolved D. The CDR3 spans 16 residues. Germline CDR1 reads MNHNS; CDR2 reads SASEGT. Trimming shortened V by 1 base and J by 0 bases, and 10 bases separated the two germline ends. The CDR3 loop reads CASSEVEQLSGNTIYF. The CDR3 nucleotides are TGTGCCAGCAGTGAAGTGGAGCAGCTCTCTGGAAACACCATATATTTT.

V usage is TRBV28 and J usage is TRBJ1-4; 10 bases align to TRBD1. V gave up 0 bases and J gave up 6 bases; unmatched junction bases: 7. In germline, CDR1 is MDHEN, CDR2 SYDVKM. The CDR3 contains 17 residues. Here the CDR3 DNA reads TGTGCCAGCAGTTTATGGAGACCGGGACAGGGGCATGAAAAACTGTTTTTT. Translation: CASSLWRPGQGHEKLFF.

This clone appeared a few times. The V gene is TRBV30, the J gene TRBJ1-1, with D perhaps matching TRBD1 (5 bases). Germline CDR1 GTSNPN, CDR2 SVGIG (reference sequence). This CDR3 contains 16 residues. Trimming shortened V by 0 bases and J by 4 bases, and 18 bases separated the two germline ends. In nucleotides, the CDR3 is TGTGCCTGGAGTGTACGATCGGGTGGGGGGGTCACTGAAGCTTTCTTT. Protein: CAWSVRSGGGVTEAFF.

This chain connects TRBV9 to TRBJ1-6; unclear D gene. V was trimmed by 4 bases and J by 11 bases, leaving 7 bases between them. Looked up from germline, CDR1 is SGDLS and CDR2 is YYNGEE. This CDR3 region has 11 residues. Here the CDR3 reads CASSPPAPLHF. CDR3 in DNA: TGTGCCAGCAGCCCTCCGGCACCCCTCCACTTT.

The chain's CDR3 is CASSIDRVVVNTEAFF. CDR3 nucleotide sequence: TGTGCCAGTAGCATCGACAGGGTGGTCGTGAACACTGAAGCTTTCTTT. This chain joins TRBV19 and TRBJ1-1; 7 bases line up with TRBD1. The CDR3 covers 16 residues. J lost 0 bases, V lost 6 bases, and 10 bases had no gene match. Germline loops: CDR1 LNHDA, CDR2 SQIVND (reference sequence).

Ten or more counts support this clone. The rearrangement joins TRBV21-1 to TRBJ2-1; the table assigns TRBD2, which was not confirmed against the DNA. TRBV21-1 is a pseudogene. The CDR3 spans 16 residues. The CDR3 loop reads CASSSPHRGSYNEQFF. DNA for the CDR3: TGTGCCAGCAGCTCCCCGCACCGGGGCTCCTACAATGAGCAGTTCTTC.

The chain carries TRBV29-1 and TRBJ1-2; 7 bases line up with TRBD1. The CDR3 has 16 amino acids. Trimming took 1 base from V and 5 from J; bases not matched to a gene: 13. Looked up from germline, CDR1 is SQVTM and CDR2 is ANQGSEA. The DNA for the CDR3 is TGCAGCGTTGAAGGGGTTCAGGGACAGCCCAATTATGGCTACACCTTC. Translating gives CSVEGVQGQPNYGYTF.

This clone came up once. V gene TRBV27 combines with J gene TRBJ1-1, with D unresolved. The ends were cut back, 3 bases at V and 2 bases at J, with 7 bases in the middle. CDR1 is MNHEY and CDR2 is SMNVEV in the germline V gene (reference sequence). CDR3 length: 13 residues. The CDR3 DNA sequence: TGTGCCAGCAGTTTCGGTCCCAACACTGAAGCTTTCTTT. It translates to CASSFGPNTEAFF.

The CDR3 nucleotides read TGTGCCAGCAGTCTCGGACAGGAAGGTTCACCCCTCCACTTT. It encodes CASSLGQEGSPLHF. V gene TRBV27 combines with J gene TRBJ1-6, with 7 bases matching TRBD1. CDR3 size: 14 residues. In germline, CDR1 is MNHEY, CDR2 SMNVEV (reference sequence). V shed 5 bases, J shed 9 bases, and the junction held 7 bases outside the gene matches.

This clone came up a few times. The chain is built from TRBV2 and TRBJ1-5; 9 bases are a match to TRBD1. V shed 4 bases and J 7 bases; nucleotides not matched to a gene: 8. CDR3 size: 15 residues. Germline loops: CDR1 SNHLY, CDR2 FYNNEI. CDR3 DNA: TGTGCCAGCAGTGCCTTTGGGACAGGGATGCAGCCCCAGCATTTT. Translating it yields CASSAFGTGMQPQHF.

The rearrangement joins TRBV14 to TRBJ2-1; 9 nucleotides align to TRBD2. Germline CDR1 reads SGHDN; CDR2 reads FVKESK. The trim removed 0 bases at V and 4 bases at J, leaving 4 bases unmatched. CDR3 length: 16 residues. The DNA of the CDR3 is TGTGCCAGCAGCCAAGACCGCGGGAGGGTTTACAATGAGCAGTTCTTC. Residues: CASSQDRGRVYNEQFF.

J is TRBJ2-3 and V is TRBV6-6; D not certain. Germline CDR1 MNHNY, CDR2 SVGAGI (reference sequence). V lost 6 bases, J lost 0 bases, and 7 bases lay in between. The CDR3 length is 13 residues. CDR3 loop: CASRTESTDTQYF. The CDR3 coding sequence is TGTGCCAGCAGGACGGAGAGCACAGATACGCAGTATTTT.

This clone has just a few counts. The V call is TRBV5-6, the J call TRBJ2-4; D call uncertain. Germline V gene data show CDR1 as SGHDT and CDR2 as YYEEEE. The CDR3 length is 12 residues. V lost 3 bases and J lost 6, with 7 bases in between. The CDR3 coding sequence is TGTGCCAGCAGCTCACAGAGAAACATTCAGTACTTC. It translates to CASSSQRNIQYF.

The chain combines TRBV30 with TRBJ2-3; D unclear. V was trimmed by 5 bases and J by 3 bases, leaving 15 bases between them. Germline-derived CDR1 and CDR2 are GTSNPN and SVGIG (reference sequence). The length of the CDR3 is 14 residues. The CDR3 DNA reads as TGTGCCTGGTCCCCCGGTTACGAAACAGATACGCAGTATTTT. It specifies CAWSPGYETDTQYF.

The rearrangement links TRBV7-2 to TRBJ2-7; 11 nucleotides match TRBD1. The germline V gene encodes CDR1 SGHTA and CDR2 FQGNSA. The CDR3 runs 15 residues. J gave up 4 bases and V 4 bases, and 6 bases lay outside the gene matches. The CDR3 loop is CASSYTGTGGYEQYF. The CDR3, as DNA: TGTGCCAGCAGCTACACCGGGACAGGGGGTTACGAGCAGTACTTC. The complete variable domain, with remaining parts taken from reference TRBV7-2 and TRBJ2-7, reads GAGVSQSPSNKVTEKGKDVELRCDPISGHTALYWYRQSLGQGLEFLIYFQGNSAPDKSGLPSDRFSAERTGGSVSTLTIQRTQQEDSAVYLCASSYTGTGGYEQYFGPGTRLTVT.

The V and J genes are TRBV9 and TRBJ1-1; 7 bases agree with TRBD1. With V trimmed by 0 bases and J by 5 bases, 4 bases remained unmatched. The germline CDR1 and CDR2 sequences are SGDLS and YYNGEE. CDR3 length equals 14 residues. CDR3 sequence (DNA): TGTGCCAGCAGCGTAGCAGGGGGGTGGACTGAAGCTTTCTTT. It is translated as CASSVAGGWTEAFF.

The chain couples TRBV2 to TRBJ2-4; 9 bases are a match to TRBD1. V was pared by 4 bases and J by 7 bases, with 11 bases of the junction left unmatched. CDR3 length: 16 amino acids. Germline CDR1 SNHLY, CDR2 FYNNEI. The CDR3, as DNA: TGTGCCAGCAGTGCACAGGACAGGGGTGCGAGGAACATTCAGTACTTC. Translating it yields CASSAQDRGARNIQYF.

Only a few counts were recorded for this clone. The gene calls are TRBV6-5 and TRBJ2-5; a weak D match, TRBD1 (5 bases). The assigned J gene may be wrong: the sequence end matches TRBJ2-7 better. Germline CDR1 and CDR2: MNHEY and SVGAGI. The CDR3 consists of 15 residues. The CDR3 is CASSFDSPFMGEQYF. For the CDR3, the DNA is TGTGCCAGCAGCTTTGACAGCCCCTTCATGGGCGAGCAGTACTTC.

The chain joins TRBV18 to TRBJ2-5; TRBD1 matches at 7 bases. The V gene's germline CDR1 is KGHSH and CDR2 LQKENI. This CDR3 is built from 14 residues. The J segment lost 3 bases and the V segment lost 3 bases, leaving 4 bases of the junction unmatched. The CDR3 coding sequence is TGTGCCAGCTCACCTCCGGACAGGAAAGAGACCCAGTACTTC. Translating it yields CASSPPDRKETQYF.

This clone was counted a few times. The chain recombines TRBV5-1 with TRBJ2-2; 12 nucleotides align to TRBD2. The CDR3 covers 18 residues. Per germline, CDR1 SGHRS and CDR2 YFSETQ. V shed 4 bases and J 4 bases; nucleotides not matched to a gene: 11. CDR3 in amino acids: CASSAGLAGRRGTGELFF. CDR3 DNA sequence: TGCGCCAGCAGCGCGGGACTAGCGGGCCGCCGGGGCACCGGGGAGCTGTTTTTT.

As to this clone: Other DNA variants within this sample encode the same CDR3. The genes are TRBV5-1 and TRBJ2-3; weak D call: TRBD2 (6 bases). Trimming took 0 bases from V and 2 from J, leaving 10 bases between them. This CDR3 region has 15 residues. Germline loops: CDR1 SGHRS, CDR2 YFSETQ. In DNA, the CDR3 is TGCGCCAGCAGCTTGGCCAGGGACTTCACAGATACGCAGTATTTT. This codes for CASSLARDFTDTQYF.

This rearrangement joins TRBV11-1 to TRBJ2-6; D is uncertain. The germline V and J ends were trimmed by 4 bases and 0 bases, with 10 bases remaining between them. The germline gives CDR1 SGHAT, CDR2 FQDESV (reference sequence). The CDR3 is 16 residues long. The CDR3 DNA is TGTGCCAGCAGCTCAAATCCGGGCTCTGGGGCCAACGTCCTGACTTTC. Amino acids: CASSSNPGSGANVLTF.

V and J are TRBV4-1 and TRBJ2-7; possibly TRBD2 for D (5 bases). The CDR3 is made up of 17 amino acids. CDR1 MGHRA and CDR2 YSYEKL come from the germline V gene. V was cut by 4 bases and J by 1 base, with 20 bases left in between. CDR3 DNA sequence: TGCGCCAGCAGCCGTAGTCCCATTGGGGAGAGGTCCTACGAGCAGTACTTC. Translating gives CASSRSPIGERSYEQYF.

The J gene is TRBJ2-1, the V gene TRBV15, with 7 positions matching TRBD1. Germline CDR1 is LNHNV and CDR2 is YYDKDF (reference sequence). The CDR3 has 16 amino acids. The ends lost 0 bases at V and 2 bases at J; junction bases unmatched: 4. CDR3 DNA sequence: TGTGCCACCAGCAGAGAGAGGGGGCAGCCCTACAATGAGCAGTTCTTC. Translated, it gives CATSRERGQPYNEQFF. Together with reference TRBV15 and TRBJ2-1, the CDR3 gives the full variable domain: DAMVIQNPRYQVTQFGKPVTLSCSQTLNHNVMYWYQQKSSQAPKLLFHYYDKDFNNEADTPDNFQSRRPNTSFCFLDIRSPGLGDTAMYLCATSRERGQPYNEQFFGPGTRLTVL.

This chain links TRBV5-1 with TRBJ2-7; D might be TRBD1 (6 bases). The germline V and J ends were trimmed by 0 bases and 5 bases, with 15 bases remaining between them. Germline assignment: CDR1 SGHRS and CDR2 YFSETQ. This CDR3 is built from 15 residues. DNA for the CDR3: TGCGCCAGCAGCTTGGCTAATGGGGGCGTCGACGAGCAGTACTTC. The encoded protein is CASSLANGGVDEQYF.

The V gene is TRBV9, the J gene TRBJ2-7; D is unclear. The CDR3 is made up of 14 amino acids. From germline, CDR1 is SGDLS and CDR2 YYNGEE. The V and J ends lost 0 bases and 7 bases respectively, with 14 bases between them. CDR3 residues: CASSVEGGVGEQYF. The CDR3 bases are TGTGCCAGCAGCGTAGAAGGCGGAGTTGGTGAGCAGTACTTC.

Comment on this clone: The conserved closing phenylalanine or tryptophan is absent in this CDR3, likely reflecting a read error. It is unclear where the CDR3 begins or ends on the DNA, so no DNA is shown, and the CDR3 is as TCRdb lists it. The CDR3 loop is CASSEEQGPIGG. J is TRBJ1-1 and V is TRBV2; TRBD1 was called by the table and not checked on the DNA. Germline-derived CDR1 and CDR2 are SNHLY and FYNNEI. Both ends counted, the CDR3 spans 12 residues.

This clone was picked up a small number of times. The chain combines TRBV5-8 with TRBJ1-2; D is unclear. The CDR3 covers 11 residues. With 4 bases removed from V and 10 bases from J, the gap between germline ends came to 11 bases. The germline V gene encodes CDR1 SGHTS and CDR2 YDEGEE. The DNA of the CDR3 is TGTGCCAGCAGCCGCCGGGGAGACTACACCTTC. This encodes CASSRRGDYTF.